The next 22 T cell receptor beta chains were all read from a single sample in a study of early T cells in non-severe SARS-CoV-2 infection. TCRdb itself ran the 5' RACE reads through MiXCR, one entry per CDR3 protein. Among 70,000 to 85,000 distinct CDR3 sequences listed, roughly an eighth were seen once. Sequenced material: whole blood, taken at baseline. These receptors were obtained from an adult who was a healthcare worker with PCR-confirmed SARS-CoV-2 infection or an uninfected control (not recorded which). The donor label of this sample is uncertain.

The chain combines TRBV11-2 with TRBJ2-3; D may match TRBD1 or TRBD2 (5 bases each). The germline gives CDR1 SGHAT, CDR2 FQNNGV. The CDR3 contains 15 residues. Trimming removed 3 bases at V and 6 bases at J, with 16 bases between. The CDR3 coding sequence is TGTGCCAGCAGCTTCAATGGGGGAAGTGGCGATACGCAGTATTTT. Its translation: CASSFNGGSGDTQYF.

In its sample, this clonotype was seen a few times. Since a much larger clone is just one base distant, this may be a read error. The genes are TRBV9 and TRBJ2-1; D not certain. This CDR3 comprises 11 residues. Trimming took off 4 bases at V and 2 bases at J, with 1 base between the two ends. The germline gives CDR1 SGDLS, CDR2 YYNGEE. The DNA for the CDR3 is TGTGCCAGCAGCCCCTACAATGAGCAGTTCTTC. Translated: CASSPYNEQFF.

This clonotype was counted at least ten times. V usage is TRBV19 and J usage is TRBJ2-7; the D is unclear. Germline lookup yields CDR1 LNHDA and CDR2 SQIVND (reference sequence). The germline V and J ends were trimmed by 4 bases and 1 base, with 8 bases remaining between them. The CDR3 length is 13 residues. In DNA, the CDR3 is TGTGCCAGTAGTAACGAGTTGTCCTACGAGCAGTACTTC. This encodes CASSNELSYEQYF.

This clonotype has a handful of counts. The J gene is TRBJ2-1, the V gene TRBV10-3, with 7 bases identical to TRBD2. Looked up from germline, CDR1 is ENHRY and CDR2 is SYGVKD. This CDR3 has 15 residues. The J segment lost 8 bases and the V segment lost 6 bases, leaving 13 bases of the junction unmatched. The CDR3 spells CAISRGLNGGDEQFF. CDR3 bases: TGTGCCATCAGCCGCGGACTCAATGGGGGGGATGAGCAGTTCTTC.

This clonotype was counted between two and nine times. This chain links TRBV7-2 with TRBJ2-1, with a weak D call TRBD2 (6 bases). This CDR3 has 13 amino acids. Germline V lookup: CDR1 SGHTA, CDR2 FQGNSA. V was cut by 4 bases and J by 10 bases, with 14 bases left in between. The CDR3 nucleotides are TGTGCCAGCAGCTCGGGACTTCTTCGGGAGCAGTTCTTC. Its protein is CASSSGLLREQFF.

The V call is TRBV18, the J call TRBJ2-7; TRBD2 aligns across 10 bases. V shed 4 bases, J shed 5 bases, and the junction held 11 bases outside the gene matches. The germline V gene encodes CDR1 KGHSH and CDR2 LQKENI. There are 16 residues in the CDR3. The CDR3: CASSRNLAGGVNEQYF. CDR3 bases: TGTGCCAGCTCACGGAACTTAGCGGGGGGAGTGAACGAGCAGTACTTC.

This clonotype was detected ten times or more. This chain uses TRBV7-6 with TRBJ2-1; D is unclear. CDR1 is SGHVS, CDR2 FNYEAQ, per germline. The V end was cut by 0 bases, the J end by 9 bases, with 6 bases between. This CDR3 has 12 residues. The CDR3 protein is CASSLALGEQFF. The CDR3 DNA reads as TGTGCCAGCAGCTTAGCATTGGGTGAGCAGTTCTTC.

The gene calls are TRBV5-1 and TRBJ1-5, with 10 bases aligning to TRBD1. With 2 bases clipped from V and 4 bases from J, the junction kept 9 bases outside the gene matches. The CDR3 is 17 amino acids. The germline V gene encodes CDR1 SGHRS and CDR2 YFSETQ. The CDR3 DNA reads as TGCGCCAGCAGCTTTCTTCCCGGGACAGGGGCTAATCAGCCCCAGCATTTT. Encoded protein: CASSFLPGTGANQPQHF.

The sample holds a few counts of this clonotype. The genes are TRBV4-1 and TRBJ2-3, with D hard to call. Trimming cost V 2 bases and J 4 bases, with 10 bases left between them. The CDR3 consists of 14 residues. Germline values: CDR1 MGHRA, CDR2 YSYEKL. CDR3 region: CASSQLNPPDTQYF. The CDR3 DNA reads as TGCGCCAGCAGCCAACTTAACCCCCCAGATACGCAGTATTTT.

The CDR3 coding sequence is TGTGCCAGCTCATCCGGGACAGGGTGGTACGAGCAGTACTTC. It translates to CASSSGTGWYEQYF. The chain employs TRBV18 and TRBJ2-7; 9 bases match TRBD1. Germline assignment: CDR1 KGHSH and CDR2 LQKENI. J was trimmed by 4 bases and V by 5 bases; bases with no gene match: 6. CDR3 length: 14 residues.

This clonotype has only a few counts. V usage is TRBV7-3 and J usage is TRBJ1-5; D is perhaps TRBD1 (5 bases). The V end was cut by 5 bases, the J end by 3 bases, with 11 bases between. Per germline, CDR1 SGHTA and CDR2 FQGTGA. The CDR3 covers 14 residues. The DNA of the CDR3 is TGTGCCAGCAGCGAAAGCGGGGCCAATCAGCCCCAGCATTTT. Protein sequence: CASSESGANQPQHF.

This clonotype was seen at least ten times. The CDR3 protein is CSASRGQANTEAFF. CDR3 nucleotides: TGCAGTGCTAGTCGGGGACAGGCGAACACTGAAGCTTTCTTT. This rearrangement joins TRBV20-1 to TRBJ1-1; 8 nucleotides line up with TRBD1. This CDR3 has 14 residues. V trimming: 3 bases; J trimming: 1 base; junction bases outside the gene matches: 4. Germline assignment: CDR1 DFQATT and CDR2 SNEGSKA (reference sequence).

There are many counts of this clonotype. J is TRBJ1-1 and V is TRBV29-1, with 12 bases aligning to TRBD1. The V gene end was trimmed by 4 bases and the J gene end by 6 bases; junction bases not matched to a gene: 6. The germline gives CDR1 SQVTM, CDR2 ANQGSEA. The CDR3 loop spans 14 amino acids. The CDR3 DNA follows: TGCAGCGTTGCCCGGGACAGGGGGCTTGCTGAAGCTTTCTTT. The encoded protein is CSVARDRGLAEAFF. Combining the CDR3 with reference TRBV29-1 and TRBJ1-1 gives the whole variable domain SAVISQKPSRDICQRGTSLTIQCQVDSQVTMMFWYRQQPGQSLTLIATANQGSEATYESGFVIDKFPISRPNLTFSTLTVSNMSPEDSSIYLCSVARDRGLAEAFFGQGTRLTVV.

This clonotype has a count of ten or more. This chain connects TRBV4-1 to TRBJ1-3, with D unclear. V gave up 1 base and J gave up 4 bases, with 14 bases separating them. The CDR3 is 16 amino acids. The germline V gene has CDR1 MGHRA and CDR2 YSYEKL. The CDR3 loop is CASSQGLGSGGNTIYF. The CDR3 DNA reads TGCGCCAGCAGCCAAGGACTTGGTTCGGGGGGAAACACCATATATTTT.

This chain connects TRBV29-1 to TRBJ2-3; D unresolved. Germline CDR1 reads SQVTM; CDR2 reads ANQGSEA. The CDR3 has 12 amino acids. V was shortened by 8 bases and J by 2 bases, with 11 bases between the two germline ends. The DNA for the CDR3 is TGCAGCCTGAGCGAGAACACAGATACGCAGTATTTT. Translated: CSLSENTDTQYF.

The genes are TRBV20-1 and TRBJ1-1; D is unresolved. The CDR3 runs 14 residues. CDR1 is DFQATT, CDR2 SNEGSKA, per germline (reference sequence). Trimming pared 2 bases from V and 5 bases from J, leaving 15 bases between. The CDR3 is CSARHHISWTEAFF. The CDR3 region has the DNA TGCAGTGCTAGACACCATATTTCTTGGACTGAAGCTTTCTTT.

V and J are TRBV29-1 and TRBJ2-3; D is uncertain. The CDR3 is 13 amino acids. The germline V gene has CDR1 SQVTM and CDR2 ANQGSEA. V shed 0 bases and J shed 5 bases, with 9 bases lying between them. CDR3 region: CSVEDGVKDTQYF. The CDR3 DNA follows: TGCAGCGTTGAAGATGGGGTGAAAGATACGCAGTATTTT.

Only a few counts were recorded for this clonotype. The chain links TRBV5-1 to TRBJ1-1; a possible D gene is TRBD1 (6 bases). The CDR3 consists of 16 residues. The V and J ends lost 0 bases and 1 base respectively, with 13 bases between them. Germline CDR1 is SGHRS and CDR2 is YFSETQ. CDR3 sequence reads: CASSLALTGKNTEAFF. The CDR3 DNA sequence: TGCGCCAGCAGCTTGGCCCTCACAGGGAAGAACACTGAAGCTTTCTTT.

This clonotype was counted ten times or more. The chain links TRBV29-1 to TRBJ1-1; D might be TRBD1 (5 bases). Deletions cut 3 bases from V and 5 bases from J, with 13 bases between. The CDR3 covers 13 residues. Germline V gene lookup returns CDR1 SQVTM and CDR2 ANQGSEA. The CDR3 loop is CSVDQRGETEAFF. In nucleotides, the CDR3 is TGCAGCGTTGACCAGCGGGGGGAGACTGAAGCTTTCTTT.

There are a few counts of this clonotype. V gene TRBV20-1 combines with J gene TRBJ2-7, with TRBD1 matching over 9 bases. Germline V gene sequence: CDR1 DFQATT, CDR2 SNEGSKA (reference sequence). V was pared by 6 bases and J by 3 bases, with 9 bases of the junction left unmatched. This CDR3 contains 14 residues. The CDR3 region is CSAFNRGRNYEQYF. The CDR3 DNA follows: TGCAGTGCCTTTAACAGGGGGCGTAACTACGAGCAGTACTTC.

This clonotype appeared many times. DNA of the CDR3: TGTGCCAGCAGTGTTTTAGCGAATTCACCCCTCCACTTT. This gives the protein CASSVLANSPLHF. The J gene is TRBJ1-6, the V gene TRBV27; D unresolved. CDR1 and CDR2 (germline): MNHEY, SMNVEV (reference sequence). The CDR3 covers 13 residues. V gave up 5 bases and J gave up 7 bases, with 9 bases separating them.

As to this clonotype: Compared with germline, one end of the junction differs, possibly owing to a read error. This rearrangement joins TRBV7-9 to TRBJ1-1; D is unclear. The CDR3 loop spans 12 amino acids. CDR1 is SEHNR, CDR2 FQNEAQ, per germline (reference sequence). CDR3 sequence reads: CASSLNGVTKIF. The DNA for the CDR3 is TGTGCCAGCAGCTTAAATGGGGTGACTAAGATCTTT.